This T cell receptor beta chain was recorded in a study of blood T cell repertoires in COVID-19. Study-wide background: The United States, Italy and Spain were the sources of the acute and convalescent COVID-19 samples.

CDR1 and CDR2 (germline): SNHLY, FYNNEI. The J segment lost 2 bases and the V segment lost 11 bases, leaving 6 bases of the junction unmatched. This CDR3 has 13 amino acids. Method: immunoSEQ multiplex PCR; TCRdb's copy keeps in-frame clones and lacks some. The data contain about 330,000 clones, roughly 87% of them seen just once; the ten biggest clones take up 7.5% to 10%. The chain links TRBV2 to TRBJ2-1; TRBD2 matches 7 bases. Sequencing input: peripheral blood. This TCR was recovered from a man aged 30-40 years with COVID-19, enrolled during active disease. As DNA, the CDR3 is TGTGCCGGGGGGGGATCGCCCTACAATGAGCAGTTCTTC. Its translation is CAGGGSPYNEQFF.